This T cell receptor (beta chain) comes out of a study of shared clonotypes between healthy human individuals. Overall study context: The donor pool was made up of two women and a few men aged 18 to 49.

There are a few counts of this clone. V lost 8 bases and J lost 6, with 14 bases in between. The CDR3 consists of 12 residues. CDR1 MNHNY and CDR2 SVGAGI come from the germline V gene (reference sequence). CD45RO-negative CD8 cells positively selected for CCR7 made up the naive population, which excluded terminally differentiated effector memory CD45RA+ cells. Source study methods: Filtering differed for immunoSEQ, which gave only junction sequences without quality scores. The data were produced by immunoSEQ multiplex PCR, yet TCRdb's version contains in-frame clones alone and is incomplete. From that table come the V and J calls and clone size; the DNA was used to work out D and trimming. Of roughly 890,000 clones detected, 80% to 95% appear once; the ten largest clones hold nearly 25%.

The sequenced sample consisted of naive CD8+ T cells sorted from blood. This clonotype was obtained from a man aged 25-45 years in good health. The gene calls are TRBV6-6 and TRBJ2-7, with D uncertain. CDR3 nucleotide sequence: TGTGCCAGCCATGCCACCGGCGGCGAGCAGTACTTC. Translated: CASHATGGEQYF.